A single sample is the source of the 25 T cell receptor beta chains below, sequenced in a study of post-analysis software for immune sequencing data. Study findings and constraints: Patients showed TRBV5-6, TRBV5-1 and TRBV20-1 among four to six TRBV segments more frequent than in controls.

These receptors' antigens are unknown. Prepared libraries of TCR beta cDNA carried unique molecular identifiers. One entry per CDR3 protein, called by TCRdb with MiXCR from the PCR reads. This sample carries approximately 770,000 distinct CDR3 sequences, around 46% of them seen once, and the ten largest clones take around 4.7%. Material for sequencing was blood. The source of these receptors is a girl aged 10-17 years with multiple sclerosis.

J is TRBJ1-2 and V is TRBV6-5; possible D gene TRBD1, 6 bases. Germline V gene data show CDR1 as MNHEY and CDR2 as SVGAGI. CDR3 length: 12 residues. Trimming stripped 6 bases from V and 8 bases from J, with 13 bases between. The CDR3 DNA is TGTGCCAGCAGCCCCGAGGGGGACGGCTACACCTTC. It translates to CASSPEGDGYTF.

The sample holds one count of this clonotype. V and J are TRBV7-3 and TRBJ2-1; a possible D gene is TRBD2 (6 bases). The germline CDR1 and CDR2 sequences are SGHTA and FQGTGA. The CDR3 runs to 15 residues. V was cut by 5 bases and J by 3 bases, with 14 bases left in between. The CDR3 DNA is TGTGCCAGCAGCCCCCGACTAGATAACTACAATGAGCAGTTCTTC. Amino acids: CASSPRLDNYNEQFF.

The gene calls are TRBV7-3 and TRBJ2-1; D is unclear. CDR1 SGHTA and CDR2 FQGTGA come from the germline V gene. Deletions cut 1 base from V and 2 bases from J, with 12 bases between. The CDR3 covers 16 residues. The CDR3 coding sequence is TGTGCCAGCAGCTTAAGGAGCGTCCTGACCTACAATGAGCAGTTCTTC. It translates to CASSLRSVLTYNEQFF.

This clonotype has a handful of counts. The chain employs TRBV29-1 and TRBJ2-3; unclear D gene. CDR3 length equals 10 residues. V lost 5 bases and J 7 bases, leaving 7 bases between the germline ends. The V gene's germline CDR1 is SQVTM and CDR2 ANQGSEA. CDR3: CSVKVHTQYF. In DNA form, the CDR3 reads TGCAGCGTTAAGGTCCATACGCAGTATTTT.

V gene TRBV14 combines with J gene TRBJ1-2; D remains ambiguous. V lost 1 base and J lost 4, with 13 bases in between. In germline, CDR1 is SGHDN, CDR2 FVKESK. The CDR3 consists of 15 residues. The CDR3 spells CASSQASVTSYGYTF. The DNA for the CDR3 is TGTGCCAGCAGCCAAGCCTCCGTTACTAGCTATGGCTACACCTTC.

The chain has TRBV4-1 and TRBJ2-4; D is unclear. The end of the DNA is better explained by TRBJ2-7, so the J call may be wrong. The V gene's germline CDR1 is MGHRA and CDR2 YSYEKL. The CDR3 is 13 residues long. The CDR3 bases are TGCGCCAGCAGCCCCCAGAAGGACTACGAGCAGTACTTC. As protein: CASSPQKDYEQYF.

The chain employs TRBV4-2 and TRBJ2-1; D is unresolved. Germline assignment: CDR1 LGHNA and CDR2 YNFKEQ. This CDR3 contains 15 residues. The germline V and J ends were trimmed by 3 bases and 5 bases, with 14 bases remaining between them. CDR3 region: CASSQGQGGNNEQFF. The CDR3 DNA follows: TGTGCCAGCAGCCAGGGCCAAGGCGGCAACAATGAGCAGTTCTTC.

This chain links TRBV3-1 with TRBJ2-1, with 11 bases that match TRBD2. CDR1 is LGHDT, CDR2 YNNKEL, per germline (reference sequence). There are 15 residues in the CDR3. V gave up 4 bases and J gave up 9 bases; unmatched junction bases: 8. The CDR3 DNA sequence: TGTGCCAGCAGCCTTAGCGGGAGGGCCGGAGGTGAGCAGTTCTTC. Translation: CASSLSGRAGGEQFF.

This clonotype occurred a few times. CDR3 sequence: CSVEDCRQGARGCEQYF. The CDR3 DNA sequence: TGCAGCGTTGAAGATTGTCGACAGGGGGCGCGGGGGTGCGAGCAGTACTTC. This chain joins TRBV29-1 and TRBJ2-4; 10 bases agree with TRBD1. TRBJ2-7 matches the DNA end more closely, so the J call is doubtful. CDR3 length: 17 amino acids. Germline V gives CDR1 SQVTM, CDR2 ANQGSEA.

V usage is TRBV27 and J usage is TRBJ2-5; the D gene is possibly TRBD1 (5 bases). The closer fit of TRBJ2-7 to the DNA end suggests the J call may be wrong. The CDR3 covers 14 residues. Germline-derived CDR1 and CDR2 are MNHEY and SMNVEV (reference sequence). The CDR3 DNA sequence: TGTGCCAGCAGTGCTACAGGTGCCGTCTACGAGCAGTACTTC. Translation: CASSATGAVYEQYF.

This clonotype was found a few times. This chain uses TRBV9 with TRBJ1-6, with D unclear. V was pared by 0 bases and J by 8 bases, with 9 bases between. From germline, CDR1 is SGDLS and CDR2 YYNGEE. The CDR3 is made up of 14 amino acids. The CDR3 reads CASSVASWDSPLHF. In nucleotides, the CDR3 is TGTGCCAGCAGCGTAGCATCATGGGATTCACCCCTCCACTTT.

The chain has TRBV7-9 and TRBJ1-2; a weak D match, TRBD1 (5 bases). Trimming removed 1 base at V and 4 bases at J, with 10 bases between. The CDR3 covers 14 residues. Germline V lookup: CDR1 SEHNR, CDR2 FQNEAQ (reference sequence). CDR3 nucleotide sequence: TGTGCCAGCAGCTTAGACGGGGGACCCTATGGCTACACCTTC. This gives the protein CASSLDGGPYGYTF.

This clonotype showed up just once. J is TRBJ1-1 and V is TRBV20-1; 10 bases line up with TRBD1. Germline-derived CDR1 and CDR2 are DFQATT and SNEGSKA (reference sequence). V dropped 4 bases and J dropped 5; count of bases not matched to a gene: 10. The CDR3 runs to 15 residues. This CDR3 is CSATPRDRGLTEAFF. CDR3 bases: TGCAGTGCTACCCCAAGGGACAGGGGATTGACTGAAGCTTTCTTT.

The V gene is TRBV7-2, the J gene TRBJ2-1, with TRBD1 identical over 8 bases. The V segment lost 5 bases and the J segment 2 bases; nucleotides outside the gene matches: 14. Per germline, CDR1 SGHTA and CDR2 FQGNSA. CDR3 length equals 18 residues. The CDR3 DNA reads TGTGCCAGCAGCCAATACAGGACAGGGCAGAGCACCTACAATGAGCAGTTCTTC. Residues: CASSQYRTGQSTYNEQFF.

The gene calls are TRBV5-1 and TRBJ2-3; weak D call: TRBD2 (6 bases). Germline values: CDR1 SGHRS, CDR2 YFSETQ. Trimming stripped 4 bases from V and 6 bases from J, with 12 bases between. The CDR3 runs 13 residues. The CDR3 nucleotides read TGCGCCAGCAGCGTCCGGAGGGCCGATACGCAGTATTTT. Translated: CASSVRRADTQYF.

This chain connects TRBV10-3 to TRBJ2-1; 15 bases match TRBD2. Germline-derived CDR1 and CDR2 are ENHRY and SYGVKD. V shed 6 bases, J shed 2 bases, and the junction held 8 bases outside the gene matches. The CDR3 totals 18 residues. In nucleotides, the CDR3 is TGTGCCATCAGGCGGACTAGCGGGAGGGCCGGACCCTACAATGAGCAGTTCTTC. Amino acid sequence: CAIRRTSGRAGPYNEQFF.

The chain carries TRBV5-1 and TRBJ2-3; TRBD2 matches at 7 bases. Germline V CDR1 and CDR2: SGHRS, YFSETQ. The CDR3 totals 16 residues. The trim removed 7 bases at V and 4 bases at J, leaving 15 bases unmatched. CDR3 DNA sequence: TGCGCCAGCCAGGACTCCGGGCGGGAGTGGGCAGATACGCAGTATTTT. Translated: CASQDSGREWADTQYF.

The chain has TRBV7-8 and TRBJ1-1; D is unclear. CDR1 is SGHVS and CDR2 is FQNEAQ in the germline V gene. The V end lost 5 bases, the J end lost 0 bases, and 10 bases lay between the germline ends. The CDR3 length is 14 residues. The CDR3 loop is CASSALTMNTEAFF. The CDR3 DNA reads as TGTGCCAGCAGCGCCCTCACAATGAACACTGAAGCTTTCTTT.

This clonotype was counted a few times. The chain uses TRBV7-6 and TRBJ2-4; TRBD2 aligns across 7 bases. The CDR3 has 14 amino acids. The germline V gene has CDR1 SGHVS and CDR2 FNYEAQ. V trimming: 5 bases; J trimming: 8 bases; junction bases outside the gene matches: 9. CDR3 sequence: CASSPAGVGDIQYF. The CDR3 DNA is TGTGCCAGCAGCCCGGCGGGAGTGGGAGACATTCAGTACTTC.

The chain recombines TRBV20-1 with TRBJ2-7; 10 nucleotides align to TRBD2. The CDR3 extends over 16 amino acids. Germline lookup yields CDR1 DFQATT and CDR2 SNEGSKA (reference sequence). V was clipped by 3 bases and J by 2 bases; unmatched bases: 10. The CDR3 nucleotides read TGCAGTGCTAGGGAGGCTAGCGGGAGCGTAGCCTACGAGCAGTACTTC. It translates to CSAREASGSVAYEQYF.

This clonotype was counted once. The chain combines TRBV6-2 or TRBV6-3 with TRBJ1-5, with no clear D. The CDR3 sequence is 14 residues long. Germline V gene sequence: CDR1 MNHEY, CDR2 SVGEGT. The germline V and J ends were trimmed by 7 bases and 1 base, with 11 bases remaining between them. The CDR3 region has the DNA TGTGCCAGCACCCCCTCGGCAAGCAATCAGCCCCAGCATTTT. Amino acid sequence: CASTPSASNQPQHF.

The CDR3 reads CASSQVSGGTGGTDTQYF. The DNA of the CDR3 is TGCGCCAGCAGCCAAGTATCGGGCGGGACAGGCGGCACAGATACGCAGTATTTT. The chain carries TRBV4-3 and TRBJ2-3, with TRBD1 matching 8 bases. V lost 1 base and J lost 1; bases outside the gene matches: 10. Germline CDR1 is LGHNA and CDR2 is YSLEER. This CDR3 spans 18 amino acids.

The genes are TRBV7-9 and TRBJ2-5; 9 nucleotides match TRBD2. The CDR3 length is 16 residues. Germline loops: CDR1 SEHNR, CDR2 FQNEAQ (reference sequence). Unmatched junction bases numbered 10, after V lost 4 bases and J lost 4 bases. The CDR3 DNA follows: TGTGCCAGCAGCTCCACTAGCGGGCCTCGACGAGAGACCCAGTACTTC. The encoded protein is CASSSTSGPRRETQYF.

The DNA for the CDR3 is TGTGCCAGCAGTTTGAGCCTAGCGGTTACCTACGAGCAGTACTTC. Its translation: CASSLSLAVTYEQYF. The chain is built from TRBV27 and TRBJ2-7; 7 bases match TRBD2. Germline trimming cut 3 bases from V and 2 bases from J; bases unmatched to any gene: 7. The CDR3 totals 15 residues. The germline gives CDR1 MNHEY, CDR2 SMNVEV (reference sequence).

The chain uses TRBV6-5 and TRBJ2-3, with 7 bases that match TRBD2. The junction had 15 bases not matched to a gene; V was cut back by 8 bases and J by 4 bases. The CDR3 is made up of 16 amino acids. CDR1 is MNHEY, CDR2 SVGAGI, per germline. DNA for the CDR3: TGTGCCAGCGCGAGCGCGGGCGGGAGAGGCGCAGATACGCAGTATTTT. Encoded protein: CASASAGGRGADTQYF.